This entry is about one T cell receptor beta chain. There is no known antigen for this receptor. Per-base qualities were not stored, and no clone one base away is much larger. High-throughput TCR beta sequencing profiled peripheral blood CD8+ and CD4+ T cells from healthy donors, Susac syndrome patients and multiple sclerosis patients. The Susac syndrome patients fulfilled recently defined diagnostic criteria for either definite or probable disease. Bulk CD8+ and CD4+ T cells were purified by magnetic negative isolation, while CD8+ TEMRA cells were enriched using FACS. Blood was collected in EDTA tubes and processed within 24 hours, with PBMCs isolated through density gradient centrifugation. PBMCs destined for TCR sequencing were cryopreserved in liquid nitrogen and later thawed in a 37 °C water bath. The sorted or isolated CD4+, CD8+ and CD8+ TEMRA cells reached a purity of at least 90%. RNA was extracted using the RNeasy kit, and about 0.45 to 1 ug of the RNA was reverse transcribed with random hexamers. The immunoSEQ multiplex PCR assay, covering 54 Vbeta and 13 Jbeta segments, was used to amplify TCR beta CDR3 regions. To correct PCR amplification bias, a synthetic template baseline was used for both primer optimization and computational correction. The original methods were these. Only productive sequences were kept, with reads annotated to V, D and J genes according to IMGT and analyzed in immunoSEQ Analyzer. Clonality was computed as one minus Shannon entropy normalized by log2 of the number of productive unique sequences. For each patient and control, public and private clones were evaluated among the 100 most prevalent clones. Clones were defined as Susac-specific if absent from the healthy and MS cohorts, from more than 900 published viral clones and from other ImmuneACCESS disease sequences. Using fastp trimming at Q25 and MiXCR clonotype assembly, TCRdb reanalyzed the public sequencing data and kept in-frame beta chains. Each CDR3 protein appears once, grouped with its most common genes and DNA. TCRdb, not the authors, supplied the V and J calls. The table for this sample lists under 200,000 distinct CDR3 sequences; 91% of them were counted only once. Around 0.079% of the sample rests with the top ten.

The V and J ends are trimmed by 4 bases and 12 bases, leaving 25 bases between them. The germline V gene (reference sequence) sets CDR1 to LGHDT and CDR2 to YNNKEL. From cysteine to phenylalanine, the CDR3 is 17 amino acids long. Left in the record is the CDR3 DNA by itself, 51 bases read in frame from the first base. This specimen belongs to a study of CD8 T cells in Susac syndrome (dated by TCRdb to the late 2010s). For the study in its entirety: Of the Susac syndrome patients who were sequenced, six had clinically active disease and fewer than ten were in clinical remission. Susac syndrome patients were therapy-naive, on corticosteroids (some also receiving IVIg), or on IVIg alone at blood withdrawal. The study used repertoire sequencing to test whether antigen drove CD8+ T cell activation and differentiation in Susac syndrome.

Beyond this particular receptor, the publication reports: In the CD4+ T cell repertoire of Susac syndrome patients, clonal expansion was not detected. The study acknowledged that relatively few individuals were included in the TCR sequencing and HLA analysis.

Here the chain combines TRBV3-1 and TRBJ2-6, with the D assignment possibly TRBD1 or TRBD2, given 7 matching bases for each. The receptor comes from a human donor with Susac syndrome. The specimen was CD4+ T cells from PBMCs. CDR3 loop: CASSLRALYRGGSVLTF. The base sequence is TGTGCCAGCAGCCTACGAGCCCTATACAGGGGCGGGAGCGTCCTGACTTTC. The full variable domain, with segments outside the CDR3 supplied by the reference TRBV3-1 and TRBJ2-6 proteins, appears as DTAVSQTPKYLVTQMGNDKSIKCEQNLGHDTMYWYKQDSKKFLKIMFSYNNKELIINETVPNRFSPKSPDKAHLNLHINSLELGDSAVYFCASSLRALYRGGSVLTFGAGSRLTVL.